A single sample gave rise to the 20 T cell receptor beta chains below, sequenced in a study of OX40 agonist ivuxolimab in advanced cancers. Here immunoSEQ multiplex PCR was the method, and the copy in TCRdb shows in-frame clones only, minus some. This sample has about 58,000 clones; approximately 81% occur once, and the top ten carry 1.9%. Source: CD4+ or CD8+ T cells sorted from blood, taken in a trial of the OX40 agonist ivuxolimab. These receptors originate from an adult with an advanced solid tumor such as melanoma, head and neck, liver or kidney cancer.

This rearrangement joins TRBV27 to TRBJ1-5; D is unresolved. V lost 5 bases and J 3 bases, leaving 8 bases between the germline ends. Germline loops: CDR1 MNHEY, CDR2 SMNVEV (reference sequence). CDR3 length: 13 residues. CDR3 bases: TGTGCCAGCAGTCTACATCTCAATCAGCCCCAGCATTTT. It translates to CASSLHLNQPQHF.

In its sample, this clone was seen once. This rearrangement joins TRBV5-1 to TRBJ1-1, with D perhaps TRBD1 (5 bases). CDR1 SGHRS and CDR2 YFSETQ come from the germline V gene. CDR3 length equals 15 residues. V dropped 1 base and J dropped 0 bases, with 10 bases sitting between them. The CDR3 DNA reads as TGCGCCAGCAGCTTGTCAGGGACTATGAACACTGAAGCTTTCTTT. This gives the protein CASSLSGTMNTEAFF.

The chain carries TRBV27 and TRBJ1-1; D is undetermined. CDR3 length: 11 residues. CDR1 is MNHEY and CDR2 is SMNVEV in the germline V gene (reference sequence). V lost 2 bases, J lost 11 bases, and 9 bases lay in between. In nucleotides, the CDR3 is TGTGCCAGCAGTTTAAGAGGGAGGGCTTTCTTT. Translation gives CASSLRGRAFF.

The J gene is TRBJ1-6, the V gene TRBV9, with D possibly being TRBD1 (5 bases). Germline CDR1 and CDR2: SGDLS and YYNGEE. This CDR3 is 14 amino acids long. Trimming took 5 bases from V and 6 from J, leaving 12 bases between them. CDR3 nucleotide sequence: TGTGCCAGCAGACAAGGGGCTCTTAATTCACCCCTCCACTTT. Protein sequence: CASRQGALNSPLHF.

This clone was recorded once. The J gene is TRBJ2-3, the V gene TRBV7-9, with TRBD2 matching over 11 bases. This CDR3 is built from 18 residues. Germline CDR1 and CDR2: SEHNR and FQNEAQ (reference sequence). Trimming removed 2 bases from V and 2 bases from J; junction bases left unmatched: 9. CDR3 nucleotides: TGTGCCAGCAGCTTACGGCTAGCGGGAGGTATTTTCACAGATACGCAGTATTTT. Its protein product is CASSLRLAGGIFTDTQYF. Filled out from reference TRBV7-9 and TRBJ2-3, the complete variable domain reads DTGVSQNPRHKITKRGQNVTFRCDPISEHNRLYWYRQTLGQGPEFLTYFQNEAQLEKSRLLSDRFSAERPKGSFSTLEIQRTEQGDSAMYLCASSLRLAGGIFTDTQYFGPGTRLTVL.

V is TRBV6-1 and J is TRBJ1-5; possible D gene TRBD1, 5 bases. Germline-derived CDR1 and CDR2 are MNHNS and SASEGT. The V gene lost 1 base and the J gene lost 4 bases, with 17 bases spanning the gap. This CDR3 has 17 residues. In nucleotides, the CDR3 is TGTGCCAGCAGTGAAGTGTACTTCAGGGCTGGGAATCAGCCCCAGCATTTT. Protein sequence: CASSEVYFRAGNQPQHF.

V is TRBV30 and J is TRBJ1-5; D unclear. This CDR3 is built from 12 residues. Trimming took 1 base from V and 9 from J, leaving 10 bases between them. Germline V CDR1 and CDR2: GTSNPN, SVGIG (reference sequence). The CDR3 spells CAWSESLWPQHF. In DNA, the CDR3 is TGTGCCTGGAGTGAATCCTTATGGCCCCAGCATTTT.

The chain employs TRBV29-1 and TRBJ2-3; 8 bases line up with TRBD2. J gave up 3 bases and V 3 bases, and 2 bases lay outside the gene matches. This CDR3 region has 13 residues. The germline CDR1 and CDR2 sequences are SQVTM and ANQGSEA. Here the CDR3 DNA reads TGCAGCGTTGAGGCTAGCGGGACAGATACGCAGTATTTT. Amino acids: CSVEASGTDTQYF.

For the CDR3, the DNA is TGCGCCAGCAGCCAGCGGGCCGAAGAGACCCAGTACTTC. Residues: CASSQRAEETQYF. V usage is TRBV5-1 and J usage is TRBJ2-5, with a possible D match to TRBD2 (6 bases). CDR1 is SGHRS and CDR2 is YFSETQ in the germline V gene. The CDR3 sequence is 13 residues long. The germline V and J ends were trimmed by 4 bases and 3 bases, with 10 bases remaining between them.

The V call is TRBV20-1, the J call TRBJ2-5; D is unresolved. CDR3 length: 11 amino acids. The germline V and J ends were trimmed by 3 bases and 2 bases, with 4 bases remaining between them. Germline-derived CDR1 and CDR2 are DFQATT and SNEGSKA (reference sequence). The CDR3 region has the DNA TGCAGTGCTAGCACTCAAGAGACCCAGTACTTC. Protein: CSASTQETQYF.

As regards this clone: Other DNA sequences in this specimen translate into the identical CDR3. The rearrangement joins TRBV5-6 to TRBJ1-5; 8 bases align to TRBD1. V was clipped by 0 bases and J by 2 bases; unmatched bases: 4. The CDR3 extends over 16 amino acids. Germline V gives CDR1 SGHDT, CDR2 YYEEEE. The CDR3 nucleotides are TGTGCCAGCAGCTTGGGGGCAGGGGGCGGCAATCAGCCCCAGCATTTT. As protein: CASSLGAGGGNQPQHF.

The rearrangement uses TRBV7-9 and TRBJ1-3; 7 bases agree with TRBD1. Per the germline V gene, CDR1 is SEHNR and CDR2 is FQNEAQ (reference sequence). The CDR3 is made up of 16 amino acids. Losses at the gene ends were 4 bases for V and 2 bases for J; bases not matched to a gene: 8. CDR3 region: CASSWVTGVTGNTIYF. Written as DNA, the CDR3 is TGTGCCAGCAGCTGGGTCACAGGGGTAACTGGAAACACCATATATTTT.

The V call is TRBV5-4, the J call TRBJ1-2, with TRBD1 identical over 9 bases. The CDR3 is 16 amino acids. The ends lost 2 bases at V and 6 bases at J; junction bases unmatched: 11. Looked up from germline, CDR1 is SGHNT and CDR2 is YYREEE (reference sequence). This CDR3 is CASSLPTGTGRNGYTF. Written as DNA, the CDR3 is TGTGCCAGCAGCTTACCCACCGGGACAGGGAGGAATGGCTACACCTTC.

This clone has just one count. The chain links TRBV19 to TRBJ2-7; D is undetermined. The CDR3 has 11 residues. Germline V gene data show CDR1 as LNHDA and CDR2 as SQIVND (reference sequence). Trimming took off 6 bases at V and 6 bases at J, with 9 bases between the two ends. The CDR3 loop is CASRGAGEQYF. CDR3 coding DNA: TGTGCCAGTAGGGGTGCCGGCGAGCAGTACTTC.

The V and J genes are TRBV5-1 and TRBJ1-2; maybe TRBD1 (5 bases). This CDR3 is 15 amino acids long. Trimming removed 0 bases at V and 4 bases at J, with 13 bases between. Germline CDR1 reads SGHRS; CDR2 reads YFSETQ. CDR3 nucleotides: TGCGCCAGCAGCTTGGCCGGGTGGGGCGGCTATGGCTACACCTTC. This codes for CASSLAGWGGYGYTF.

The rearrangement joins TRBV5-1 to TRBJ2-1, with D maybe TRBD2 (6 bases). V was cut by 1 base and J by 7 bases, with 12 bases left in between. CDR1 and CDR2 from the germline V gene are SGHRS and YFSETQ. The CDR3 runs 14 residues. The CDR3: CASSLLQAGNEQFF. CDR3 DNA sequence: TGCGCCAGCAGCTTGTTACAGGCGGGGAATGAGCAGTTCTTC.

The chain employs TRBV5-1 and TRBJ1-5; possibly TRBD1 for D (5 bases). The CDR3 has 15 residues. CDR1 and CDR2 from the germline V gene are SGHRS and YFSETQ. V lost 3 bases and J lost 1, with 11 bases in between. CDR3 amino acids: CASSSGTPSNQPQHF. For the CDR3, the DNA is TGCGCCAGCAGCTCCGGGACTCCCAGCAATCAGCCCCAGCATTTT.

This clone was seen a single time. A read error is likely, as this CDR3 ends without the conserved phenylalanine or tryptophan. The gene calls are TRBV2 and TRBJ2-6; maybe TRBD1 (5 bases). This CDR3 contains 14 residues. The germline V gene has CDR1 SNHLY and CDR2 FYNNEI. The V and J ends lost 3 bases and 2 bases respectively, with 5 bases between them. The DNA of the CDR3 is TGTGCCAGCAGTGACAGGGCTGGGGCCAACGTCCTGACTTCC. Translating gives CASSDRAGANVLTS.

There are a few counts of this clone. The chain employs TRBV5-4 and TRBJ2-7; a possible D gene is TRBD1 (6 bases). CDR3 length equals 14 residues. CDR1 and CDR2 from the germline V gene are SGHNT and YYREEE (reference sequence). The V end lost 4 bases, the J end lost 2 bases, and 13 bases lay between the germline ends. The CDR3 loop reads CASSPWTATYEQYF. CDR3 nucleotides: TGTGCCAGCAGCCCCTGGACAGCGACCTACGAGCAGTACTTC.

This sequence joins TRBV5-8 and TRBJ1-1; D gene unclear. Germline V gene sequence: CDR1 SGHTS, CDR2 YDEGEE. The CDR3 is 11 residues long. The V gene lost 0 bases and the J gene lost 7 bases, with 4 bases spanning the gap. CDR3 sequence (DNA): TGTGCCAGCAGCTTGGGTAGTGAAGCTTTCTTT. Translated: CASSLGSEAFF.